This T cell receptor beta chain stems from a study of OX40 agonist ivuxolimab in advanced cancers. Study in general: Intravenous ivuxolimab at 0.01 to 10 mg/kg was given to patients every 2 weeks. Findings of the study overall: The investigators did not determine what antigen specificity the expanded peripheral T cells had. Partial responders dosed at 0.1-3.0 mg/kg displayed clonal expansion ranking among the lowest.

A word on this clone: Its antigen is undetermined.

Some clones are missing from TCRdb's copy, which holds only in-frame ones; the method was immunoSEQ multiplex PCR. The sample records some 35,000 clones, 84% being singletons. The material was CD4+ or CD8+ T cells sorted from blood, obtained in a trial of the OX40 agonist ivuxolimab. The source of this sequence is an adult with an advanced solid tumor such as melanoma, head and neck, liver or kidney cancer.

DNA for the CDR3: TGTGCCAGCAGTGTCCATGACAGGGGGCAGGCTGAAGAGCAGTACTTC. Translated, it gives CASSVHDRGQAEEQYF. The gene calls are TRBV2 and TRBJ2-7, with 10 positions matching TRBD1. This CDR3 contains 16 residues. J gave up 7 bases and V 4 bases, and 13 bases lay outside the gene matches. Germline-derived CDR1 and CDR2 are SNHLY and FYNNEI.